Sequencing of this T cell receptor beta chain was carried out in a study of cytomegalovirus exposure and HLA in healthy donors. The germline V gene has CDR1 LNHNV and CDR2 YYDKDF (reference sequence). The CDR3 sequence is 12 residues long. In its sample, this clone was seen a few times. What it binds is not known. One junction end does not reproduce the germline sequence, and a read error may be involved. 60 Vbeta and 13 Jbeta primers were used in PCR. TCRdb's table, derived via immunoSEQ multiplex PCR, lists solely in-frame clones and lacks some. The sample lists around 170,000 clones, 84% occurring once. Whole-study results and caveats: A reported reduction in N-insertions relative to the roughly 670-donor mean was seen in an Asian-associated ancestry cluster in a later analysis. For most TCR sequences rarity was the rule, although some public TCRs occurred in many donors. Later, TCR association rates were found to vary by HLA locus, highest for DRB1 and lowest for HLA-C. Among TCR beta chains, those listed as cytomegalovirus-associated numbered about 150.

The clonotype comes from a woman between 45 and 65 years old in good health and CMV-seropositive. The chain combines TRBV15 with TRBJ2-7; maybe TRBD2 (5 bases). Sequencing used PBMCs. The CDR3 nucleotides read TGTGCCACCAGCAGAGATCGCCAGCGGCCTTTCTTC. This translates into CATSRDRQRPFF. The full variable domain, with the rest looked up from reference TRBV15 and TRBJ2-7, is DAMVIQNPRYQVTQFGKPVTLSCSQTLNHNVMYWYQQKSSQAPKLLFHYYDKDFNNEADTPDNFQSRRPNTSFCFLDIRSPGLGDTAMYLCATSRDRQRPFFGPGTRLTVT.